The subject of this entry is one T cell receptor beta chain. Its target is not known. This sample stems from a study of OX40 agonist ivuxolimab in advanced cancers. Whole-study context: Across the patients, intravenous ivuxolimab was delivered every 2 weeks at 0.01 to 10 mg/kg. Partial responses were recorded for three patients, including one with hepatocellular carcinoma and two with cutaneous melanoma. Whole-study results and caveats: In general, CD8+ T cells held more expanded clones than CD4+ did, on average.

The repertoire was sequenced with immunoSEQ multiplex PCR; TCRdb's copy has only in-frame clones and lacks some. The repertoire includes more than 75,000 clones, 87% of them detected once, and 0.3% to 0.4% sits in the top ten. At cycle 4 day 1, cycle 7 day 1, and baseline, blood was sampled. The V gene's germline CDR1 is SGHVS and CDR2 FQNEAQ. Trimming shortened V by 3 bases and J by 8 bases, and 10 bases separated the two germline ends. This CDR3 is 12 amino acids long. This specimen consisted of CD4+ or CD8+ T cells sorted from blood, obtained in a trial of the OX40 agonist ivuxolimab. The J gene is TRBJ1-2, the V gene TRBV7-8; D ambiguous. This receptor was obtained from an adult with an advanced solid tumor such as melanoma, head and neck, liver or kidney cancer. The CDR3 DNA reads TGTGCCAGCAGCTTTGGGCCGGTGGGCTACACCTTC. Translated: CASSFGPVGYTF.